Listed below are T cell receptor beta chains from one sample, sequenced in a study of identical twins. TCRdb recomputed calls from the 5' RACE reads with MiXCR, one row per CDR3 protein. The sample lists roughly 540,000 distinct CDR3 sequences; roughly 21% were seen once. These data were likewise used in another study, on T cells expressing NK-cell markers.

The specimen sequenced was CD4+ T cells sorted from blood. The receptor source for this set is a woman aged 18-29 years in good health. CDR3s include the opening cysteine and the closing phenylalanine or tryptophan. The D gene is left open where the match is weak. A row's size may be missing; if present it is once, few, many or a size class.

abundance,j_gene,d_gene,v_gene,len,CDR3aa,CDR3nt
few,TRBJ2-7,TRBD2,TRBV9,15,CASSPRGLAAGEQYF,TGTGCCAGCAGCCCGCGAGGACTAGCGGCGGGGGAGCAGTACTTC
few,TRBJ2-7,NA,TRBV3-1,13,CASRPDGSYEQYF,TGTGCCAGCAGACCTGACGGGTCCTACGAGCAGTACTTC
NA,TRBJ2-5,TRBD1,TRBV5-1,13,CASRSTGLETQYF,TGCGCCAGCAGGTCGACAGGGCTCGAGACCCAGTACTTC
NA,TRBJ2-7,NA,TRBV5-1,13,CASSLVVGHEQYF,TGCGCCAGCAGCTTGGTTGTCGGCCACGAGCAGTACTTC
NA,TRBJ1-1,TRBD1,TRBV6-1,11,CASTTGSGAFF,TGTGCCAGTACGACAGGGTCAGGAGCTTTCTTT
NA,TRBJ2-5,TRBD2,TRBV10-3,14,CAISTSGGTETQYF,TGTGCCATCAGTACATCGGGGGGAACAGAGACCCAGTACTTC
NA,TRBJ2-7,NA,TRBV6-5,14,CASSYSPAAYEQYF,TGTGCCAGCAGTTACTCGCCAGCAGCCTACGAGCAGTACTTC
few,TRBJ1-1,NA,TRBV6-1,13,CASRGLSDTEAFF,TGTGCCAGCAGGGGACTTTCGGACACTGAAGCTTTCTTT
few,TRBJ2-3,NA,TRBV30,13,CAWIQRGTDTQYF,TGTGCCTGGATTCAGCGGGGCACAGATACGCAGTATTTT
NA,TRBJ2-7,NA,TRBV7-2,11,CASRSGYEQYF,TGTGCCAGCAGGTCGGGTTACGAGCAGTACTTC
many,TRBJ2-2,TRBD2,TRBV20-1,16,CSARVTSGINTGELFF,TGCAGTGCTAGAGTGACTAGCGGGATTAACACCGGGGAGCTGTTTTTT
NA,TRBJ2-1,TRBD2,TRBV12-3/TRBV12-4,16,CASSLASGLAFNEQFF,TGTGCCAGCAGTTTAGCCTCGGGACTAGCATTCAATGAGCAGTTCTTC
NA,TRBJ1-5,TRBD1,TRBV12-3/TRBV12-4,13,CASMDRNNQPQHF,TGTGCCAGCATGGACAGGAACAATCAGCCCCAGCATTTT
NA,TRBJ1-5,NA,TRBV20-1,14,CSASPGQPNQPQHF,TGCAGTGCTAGCCCGGGGCAGCCCAATCAGCCCCAGCATTTT
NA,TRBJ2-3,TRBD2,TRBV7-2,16,CASSFRVAGGIDTQYF,TGTGCCAGCAGCTTTCGGGTAGCGGGGGGCATAGATACGCAGTATTTT
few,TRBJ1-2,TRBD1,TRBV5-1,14,CASSPGDSNYGYTF,TGCGCCAGCAGCCCGGGGGACAGTAACTATGGCTACACCTTC
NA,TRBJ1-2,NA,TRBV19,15,CASSPYGTSNYGYTF,TGTGCCAGTAGTCCCTACGGGACTTCTAACTATGGCTACACCTTC
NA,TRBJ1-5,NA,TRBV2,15,CASSDDRSPGQPQHF,TGTGCCAGCAGTGACGACAGGTCCCCCGGTCAGCCCCAGCATTTT
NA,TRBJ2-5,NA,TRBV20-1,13,CSARRPRAETQYF,TGCAGTGCTAGACGACCAAGGGCGGAGACCCAGTACTTC
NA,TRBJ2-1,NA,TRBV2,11,CANSRVDEQFF,TGTGCCAACTCCAGAGTAGATGAGCAGTTCTTC
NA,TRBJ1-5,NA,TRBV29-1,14,CSVRVGASNQPQHF,TGCAGCGTACGCGTGGGGGCTAGCAATCAGCCCCAGCATTTT
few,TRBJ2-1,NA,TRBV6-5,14,CASSYSRTDNEQFF,TGTGCCAGCAGTTACTCGAGGACAGACAATGAGCAGTTCTTC
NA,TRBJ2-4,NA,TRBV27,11,CASTYANIQYF,TGTGCCAGCACTTACGCAAACATTCAGTACTTC
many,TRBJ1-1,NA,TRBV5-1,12,CASSWDWDEAFF,TGCGCCAGCAGCTGGGACTGGGATGAAGCTTTCTTT
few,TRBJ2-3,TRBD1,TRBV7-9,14,CASSSDRGTDTQYF,TGTGCCAGCAGCAGTGACAGGGGGACAGATACGCAGTATTTT
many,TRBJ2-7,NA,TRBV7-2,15,CASSLVGQGAYEQYF,TGTGCCAGCAGCTTAGTGGGTCAGGGCGCCTACGAGCAGTACTTC
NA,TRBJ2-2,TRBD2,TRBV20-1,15,CSARGTSGYTGELFF,TGCAGTGCTAGGGGGACTAGCGGGTACACCGGGGAGCTGTTTTTT
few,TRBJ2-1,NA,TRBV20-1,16,CSARVLRLATYNEQFF,TGCAGTGCTAGAGTGCTTCGGCTAGCTACCTACAATGAGCAGTTCTTC
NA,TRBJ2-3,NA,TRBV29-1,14,CSVEAWLSTDTQYF,TGCAGCGTTGAAGCGTGGCTGAGCACAGATACGCAGTATTTT
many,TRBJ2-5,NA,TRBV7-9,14,CASSDDRLKETQYF,TGTGCCAGCAGCGACGACCGTCTGAAAGAGACCCAGTACTTC
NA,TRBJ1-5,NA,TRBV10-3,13,CAISELRGQPQHF,TGTGCCATCAGTGAATTGAGAGGCCAGCCCCAGCATTTT
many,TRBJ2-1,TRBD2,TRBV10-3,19,CAISALRTSGSSSYNEQFF,TGTGCCATCAGTGCCCTAAGGACTAGCGGTTCGAGCTCCTACAATGAGCAGTTCTTC
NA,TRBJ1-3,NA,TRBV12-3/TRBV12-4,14,CASSHTSSGNTIYF,TGTGCCAGCAGCCATACGAGCTCTGGAAACACCATATATTTT
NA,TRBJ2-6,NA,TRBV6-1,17,CASIRRRGDSGANVLTF,TGTGCCAGCATCCGGCGAAGGGGGGATTCTGGGGCCAACGTCCTGACTTTC
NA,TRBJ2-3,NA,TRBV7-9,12,CATLNDTDTQYF,TGTGCCACCCTGAACGACACAGATACGCAGTATTTT
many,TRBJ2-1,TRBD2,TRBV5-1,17,CASSQRLAELSYNEQFF,TGCGCCAGCAGCCAAAGACTAGCGGAGCTCTCCTACAATGAGCAGTTCTTC
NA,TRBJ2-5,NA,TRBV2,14,CASSAEAGRKTQYF,TGTGCCAGCAGCGCTGAGGCAGGCAGGAAGACCCAGTACTTC
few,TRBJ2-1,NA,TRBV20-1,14,CSAREGGNWDEQFF,TGCAGTGCTAGAGAAGGCGGGAACTGGGATGAGCAGTTCTTC
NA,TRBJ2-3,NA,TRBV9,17,CASSVSGSQGFTDTQYF,TGTGCCAGCAGCGTATCCGGGAGTCAAGGGTTTACAGATACGCAGTATTTT
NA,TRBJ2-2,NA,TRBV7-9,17,CASSSRVGRRNTGELFF,TGTGCCAGCAGCTCACGGGTGGGCAGACGGAACACCGGGGAGCTGTTTTTT
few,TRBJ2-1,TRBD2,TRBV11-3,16,CASSLKLAGGFNEQFF,TGTGCCAGCAGCTTAAAATTAGCGGGGGGCTTCAATGAGCAGTTCTTC
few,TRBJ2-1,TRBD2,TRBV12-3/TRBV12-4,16,CASSFLVGGAYNEQFF,TGTGCCAGCAGTTTCTTAGTCGGGGGGGCTTACAATGAGCAGTTCTTC
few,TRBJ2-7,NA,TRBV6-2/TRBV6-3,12,CASSPRAHEQYF,TGTGCCAGCAGCCCCAGGGCCCACGAGCAGTACTTC
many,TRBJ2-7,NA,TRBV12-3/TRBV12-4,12,CASRSDSYEQYF,TGTGCCAGCAGATCGGACAGCTACGAGCAGTACTTC
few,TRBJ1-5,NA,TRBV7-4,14,CASRPSCRFQPQHF,TGTGCCAGCAGACCATCCTGTCGGTTTCAGCCCCAGCATTTT
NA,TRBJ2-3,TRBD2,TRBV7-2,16,CASSRRAGGLTDTQYF,TGTGCCAGCAGCAGACGAGCGGGGGGGCTTACAGATACGCAGTATTTT